A selection of T cell receptor beta chains follows, all from one sample in a study of shared T cell receptors in the human thymus. TCRdb's table, derived via immunoSEQ multiplex PCR, lists solely in-frame clones and lacks some. In the table there are about 660,000 clones, roughly 90% of which are singletons. In addition, the sample was reused for a study of human thymus T cells.

The sequencing sample was made of thymocytes. The source is a boy in the first two years of life with a congenital heart defect. Each CDR3 is given with its conserved first and last residue. D genes are given only for firm matches. The size of a clone is reported for some rows only, either as once, few or many, or as a class for expanded clones.

v_call: TRBV4-3; j_call: TRBJ2-7; d_call: .; clone_size: once; cdr3_aa: CASSQDHIPSSSKYEQYF; cdr3_nt: TGCGCCAGCAGCCAAGATCATATTCCTAGTTCTAGCAAGTACGAGCAGTACTTC
v_call: TRBV5-4; j_call: TRBJ2-1; d_call: .; clone_size: .; cdr3_aa: CASSRGSTGRPGNEQFF; cdr3_nt: TGTGCCAGCAGCCGGGGGTCTACGGGTCGCCCGGGGAATGAGCAGTTCTTC
v_call: TRBV7-9; j_call: TRBJ2-1; d_call: .; clone_size: .; cdr3_aa: CASSLSRAYNEQFF; cdr3_nt: TGTGCCAGCAGCCTAAGTCGAGCCTACAATGAGCAGTTCTTC
v_call: TRBV28; j_call: TRBJ2-5; d_call: TRBD2; clone_size: once; cdr3_aa: CASSSLGLAGAETQYF; cdr3_nt: TGTGCCAGCAGTTCTCTGGGACTAGCGGGAGCAGAGACCCAGTACTTC
v_call: TRBV4-2; j_call: TRBJ1-2; d_call: .; clone_size: .; cdr3_aa: CASSLVSGVRGYTF; cdr3_nt: TGTGCCAGCAGCCTGGTCTCAGGGGTTCGGGGCTACACCTTC
v_call: TRBV4-2; j_call: TRBJ1-4; d_call: .; clone_size: .; cdr3_aa: CASSQENGTTNEKLFF; cdr3_nt: TGTGCCAGCAGCCAAGAAAACGGTACAACTAATGAAAAACTGTTTTTT
v_call: TRBV11-2; j_call: TRBJ2-3; d_call: TRBD2; clone_size: once; cdr3_aa: CASALGEAGGGTDTQYF; cdr3_nt: TGTGCCAGCGCCCTCGGGGAAGCGGGAGGGGGCACAGATACGCAGTATTTT
v_call: TRBV5-1; j_call: TRBJ2-3; d_call: TRBD2; clone_size: .; cdr3_aa: CASSPGLAGGSTDTQYF; cdr3_nt: TGCGCCAGCAGCCCCGGACTAGCGGGAGGGAGCACAGATACGCAGTATTTT
v_call: TRBV7-9; j_call: TRBJ2-7; d_call: .; clone_size: .; cdr3_aa: CASSLSVSYEQYF; cdr3_nt: TGTGCCAGCAGCTTATCCGTTTCCTACGAGCAGTACTTC
v_call: TRBV14; j_call: TRBJ2-4; d_call: .; clone_size: .; cdr3_aa: CASSQAQERNIQYF; cdr3_nt: TGTGCCAGCAGCCAAGCTCAAGAGAGAAACATTCAGTACTTC
v_call: TRBV19; j_call: TRBJ2-5; d_call: TRBD2; clone_size: .; cdr3_aa: CASSIGASGPQETQYF; cdr3_nt: TGTGCCAGTAGTATAGGGGCTAGCGGGCCCCAAGAGACCCAGTACTTC
v_call: TRBV7-4; j_call: TRBJ1-1; d_call: TRBD1; clone_size: .; cdr3_aa: CASSHHTDRPMNTEAFF; cdr3_nt: TGTGCCAGCAGCCACCACACGGACAGGCCTATGAACACTGAAGCTTTCTTT
v_call: TRBV19; j_call: TRBJ1-1; d_call: .; clone_size: .; cdr3_aa: CASTNRGENTEAFF; cdr3_nt: TGTGCCAGTACGAACCGGGGGGAGAACACTGAAGCTTTCTTT
v_call: TRBV6-5; j_call: TRBJ2-1; d_call: TRBD1; clone_size: .; cdr3_aa: CASTSQGRGVNEQFF; cdr3_nt: TGTGCCAGCACCTCACAGGGGCGAGGTGTCAATGAGCAGTTCTTC
v_call: TRBV4-1; j_call: TRBJ1-1; d_call: TRBD1; clone_size: .; cdr3_aa: CASSQDPDRGWWTEAFF; cdr3_nt: TGCGCCAGCAGCCAAGACCCGGACAGGGGCTGGTGGACTGAAGCTTTCTTT
v_call: TRBV19; j_call: TRBJ2-4; d_call: TRBD2; clone_size: few; cdr3_aa: CATREGTSGSDPMNIQYF; cdr3_nt: TGTGCCACTAGGGAAGGGACCAGCGGGAGTGACCCTATGAACATTCAGTACTTC
v_call: TRBV2; j_call: TRBJ2-1; d_call: .; clone_size: .; cdr3_aa: CASRAPGSSYNEQFF; cdr3_nt: TGTGCCAGCAGGGCCCCCGGGAGCTCCTACAATGAGCAGTTCTTC
v_call: TRBV2; j_call: TRBJ2-2; d_call: .; clone_size: .; cdr3_aa: CASSKFRATRGGMSYTGELFF; cdr3_nt: TGTGCCAGCAGTAAATTCCGGGCGACGAGAGGGGGTATGTCGTACACCGGGGAGCTGTTTTTT
v_call: TRBV6-8; j_call: TRBJ2-4; d_call: TRBD1; clone_size: .; cdr3_aa: CASSYSATETGGDLKNIQYF; cdr3_nt: TGTGCCAGCAGTTACTCGGCGACGGAGACAGGGGGGGACCTGAAAAACATTCAGTACTTC
v_call: TRBV4-3; j_call: TRBJ2-5; d_call: TRBD2; clone_size: .; cdr3_aa: CASSHDSGRETQYF; cdr3_nt: TGCGCCAGCAGCCATGATAGCGGGAGGGAGACCCAGTACTTC
v_call: TRBV7-6; j_call: TRBJ2-2; d_call: TRBD2; clone_size: .; cdr3_aa: CASSYSGTSFTGELFF; cdr3_nt: TGTGCCAGCAGCTACAGCGGGACTAGCTTTACCGGGGAGCTGTTTTTT
v_call: TRBV27; j_call: TRBJ1-5; d_call: TRBD1; clone_size: .; cdr3_aa: CASKAIRDSGNQPQHF; cdr3_nt: TGTGCCAGCAAGGCCATCCGGGACAGTGGCAATCAGCCCCAGCATTTT
v_call: TRBV29-1; j_call: TRBJ2-5; d_call: .; clone_size: .; cdr3_aa: CSVDGSGTQYF; cdr3_nt: TGCAGCGTTGATGGTAGCGGGACCCAGTACTTC
v_call: TRBV19; j_call: TRBJ2-3; d_call: TRBD2; clone_size: .; cdr3_aa: CASSVNSGRGTDTQYF; cdr3_nt: TGTGCCAGTAGTGTAAATAGCGGGAGGGGCACAGATACGCAGTATTTT
v_call: TRBV7-9; j_call: TRBJ2-5; d_call: TRBD1; clone_size: few; cdr3_aa: CASSSPGQGAGETQYF; cdr3_nt: TGTGCCAGCAGCTCACCGGGACAGGGTGCCGGGGAGACCCAGTACTTC
v_call: TRBV4-2; j_call: TRBJ2-7; d_call: .; clone_size: .; cdr3_aa: CASSHKGGMYEQYF; cdr3_nt: TGTGCCAGCAGCCATAAGGGCGGGATGTACGAGCAGTACTTC
v_call: TRBV5-4; j_call: TRBJ2-3; d_call: TRBD2; clone_size: .; cdr3_aa: CASSSGTSATDTQYF; cdr3_nt: TGTGCCAGCAGCTCCGGGACTAGCGCAACAGATACGCAGTATTTT
v_call: TRBV4-3; j_call: TRBJ1-3; d_call: TRBD1; clone_size: few; cdr3_aa: CASSQQGRGPGNTIYF; cdr3_nt: TGCGCCAGCAGCCAACAAGGCAGGGGGCCTGGAAACACCATATATTTT
v_call: TRBV5-1; j_call: TRBJ1-1; d_call: TRBD1; clone_size: .; cdr3_aa: CASSLGVPGQGIPMNTEAFF; cdr3_nt: TGCGCCAGCAGCTTAGGAGTACCGGGACAGGGGATCCCGATGAACACTGAAGCTTTCTTT